In this sample, the clone carrying this T cell receptor beta chain turned up many times. It was with a sample-barcoded 5' primer and a J-beta primer mix that a second PCR of roughly 6 to 12 cycles was run. A single record per CDR3 protein comes from TCRdb applying MiXCR to the 5' RACE reads. Here the sample spans some 1,000,000 distinct CDR3 sequences, less than 25% being singletons. This sample is drawn from a study of blood T cells in healthy people across ages. This CDR3 region has 12 residues. V lost 5 bases and J 7 bases, leaving 9 bases between the germline ends. The germline gives CDR1 SGHTA, CDR2 FQGTGA. The same sample was also studied in work on T cells of mothers and their children. From that study: In unrelated and related pairs, TCR recombination output is shaped in a similar way by thymic selection.

The specimen sequenced was blood. This chain connects TRBV7-3 to TRBJ2-1; D perhaps matches TRBD2 (6 bases). This clonotype was sampled from a girl aged 2 to 9 in good health. CDR3 sequence (DNA): TGTGCCAGCAGCGACGGAGGGAATGAGCAGTTCTTC. Its protein product is CASSDGGNEQFF.